This T cell receptor beta chain was profiled in a study of T cell responses to AZD1222 COVID-19 vaccine. Study as a whole: It was second doses at about 4 or about 12 weeks that were pooled. Study-wide results and caveats: There were mostly white British donors and more females than males, and clonal diversity was possibly underestimated. Of spike-specific TCRs, nearly half reportedly target regions left unmutated in variants. Only six AZD1222 recipients tested seropositive at baseline.

This CDR3 has 15 amino acids. The germline V gene has CDR1 LNHDA and CDR2 SQIVND (reference sequence). V shed 6 bases and J 3 bases; nucleotides not matched to a gene: 10. On this clone: Its antigen is currently unknown.

Sequencing used immunoSEQ multiplex PCR; TCRdb keeps in-frame clones, though not all of them. The sample holds about 84,000 clones, 70% to 90% seen once. Sequenced material: peripheral blood, taken on day 0 of AZD1222 vaccination. This TCR was recovered from an adult in good health. The chain recombines TRBV19 with TRBJ2-7; 8 bases are shared with TRBD1. CDR3 DNA: TGTGCCAGTAGAACTTCGACAGGGGCGGGCTACGAGCAGTACTTC. Translation gives CASRTSTGAGYEQYF.